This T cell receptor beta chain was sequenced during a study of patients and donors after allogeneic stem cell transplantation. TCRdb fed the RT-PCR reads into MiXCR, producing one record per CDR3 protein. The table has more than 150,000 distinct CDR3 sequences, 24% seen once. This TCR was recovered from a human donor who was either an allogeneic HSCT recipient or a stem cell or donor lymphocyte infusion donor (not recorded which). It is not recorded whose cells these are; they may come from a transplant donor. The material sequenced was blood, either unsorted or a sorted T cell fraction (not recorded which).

The CDR3 DNA sequence: TGCAGTGCTAGGGAATTGGGACTAGCCAAAAACATTCAGTACTTC. This encodes CSARELGLAKNIQYF. V usage is TRBV20-1 and J usage is TRBJ2-4, with D possibly TRBD2 on 6 matching bases. Germline V CDR1 and CDR2: DFQATT, SNEGSKA (reference sequence). CDR3 length: 15 residues. Between the trimmed V and J ends, which lost 3 bases and 0 bases, there was a span of 12 bases.